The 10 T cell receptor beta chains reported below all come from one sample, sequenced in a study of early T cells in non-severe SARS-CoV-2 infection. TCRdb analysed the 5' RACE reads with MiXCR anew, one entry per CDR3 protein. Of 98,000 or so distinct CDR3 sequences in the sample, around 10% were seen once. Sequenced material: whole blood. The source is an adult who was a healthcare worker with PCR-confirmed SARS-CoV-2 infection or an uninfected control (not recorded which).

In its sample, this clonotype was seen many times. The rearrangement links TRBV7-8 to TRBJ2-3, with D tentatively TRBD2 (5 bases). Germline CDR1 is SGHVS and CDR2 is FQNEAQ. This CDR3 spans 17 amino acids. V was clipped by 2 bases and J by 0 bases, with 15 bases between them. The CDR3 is CASSLNAQWTSTDTQYF. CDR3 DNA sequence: TGTGCCAGCAGCTTAAATGCACAGTGGACTAGCACAGATACGCAGTATTTT. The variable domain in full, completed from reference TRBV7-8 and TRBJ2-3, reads GAGVSQSPRYKVAKRGQDVALRCDPISGHVSLFWYQQALGQGPEFLTYFQNEAQLDKSGLPSDRFFAERPEGSVSTLKIQRTQQEDSAVYLCASSLNAQWTSTDTQYFGPGTRLTVL.

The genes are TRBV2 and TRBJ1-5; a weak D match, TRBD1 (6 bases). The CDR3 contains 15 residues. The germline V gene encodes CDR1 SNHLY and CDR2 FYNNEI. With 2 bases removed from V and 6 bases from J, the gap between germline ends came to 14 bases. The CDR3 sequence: CASSETTGTAQPQHF. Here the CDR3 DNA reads TGTGCCAGCAGTGAAACTACAGGGACGGCTCAGCCCCAGCATTTT.

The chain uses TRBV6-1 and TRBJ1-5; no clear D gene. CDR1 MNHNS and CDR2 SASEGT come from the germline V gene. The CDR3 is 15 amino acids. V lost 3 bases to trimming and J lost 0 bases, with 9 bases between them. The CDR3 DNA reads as TGTGCCAGCAGTGATGGAGGGTATAGCAATCAGCCCCAGCATTTT. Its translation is CASSDGGYSNQPQHF.

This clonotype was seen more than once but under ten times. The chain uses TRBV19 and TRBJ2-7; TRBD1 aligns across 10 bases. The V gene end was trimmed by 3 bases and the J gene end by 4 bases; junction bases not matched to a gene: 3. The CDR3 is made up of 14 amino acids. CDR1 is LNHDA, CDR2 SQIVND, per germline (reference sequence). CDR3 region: CASSIRQGAYEQYF. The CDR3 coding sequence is TGTGCCAGTAGTATTCGACAGGGGGCTTACGAGCAGTACTTC.

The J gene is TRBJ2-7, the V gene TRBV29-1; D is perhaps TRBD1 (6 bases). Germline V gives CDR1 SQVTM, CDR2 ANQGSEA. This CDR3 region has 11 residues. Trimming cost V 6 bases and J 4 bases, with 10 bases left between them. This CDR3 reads CSVTGTYEQYF. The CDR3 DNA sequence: TGCAGCGTCACAGGGACGTACGAGCAGTACTTC.

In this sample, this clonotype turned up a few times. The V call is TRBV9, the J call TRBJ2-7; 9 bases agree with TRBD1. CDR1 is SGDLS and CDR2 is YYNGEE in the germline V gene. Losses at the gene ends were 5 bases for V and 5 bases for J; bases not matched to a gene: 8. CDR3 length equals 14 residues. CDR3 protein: CASSLRDRVHEQYF. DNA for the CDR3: TGTGCCAGCAGTCTCCGGGACAGGGTCCACGAGCAGTACTTC.

Here the CDR3 DNA reads TGTGCCAGCAGCTGGGGGGACAAGGGGAACAGGAACACCATATATTTT. The encoded protein is CASSWGDKGNRNTIYF. The chain couples TRBV5-5 to TRBJ1-3; maybe TRBD1 (6 bases). V shed 3 bases and J shed 7 bases, with 20 bases lying between them. Germline CDR1 reads SGHKS; CDR2 reads YYEKEE (reference sequence). CDR3 size: 16 residues.

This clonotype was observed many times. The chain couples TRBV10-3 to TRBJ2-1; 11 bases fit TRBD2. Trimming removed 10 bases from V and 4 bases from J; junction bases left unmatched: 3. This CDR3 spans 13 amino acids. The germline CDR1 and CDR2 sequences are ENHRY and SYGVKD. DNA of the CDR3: TGTGCCACCGGGACTAGCGGTTACAATGAGCAGTTCTTC. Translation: CATGTSGYNEQFF.

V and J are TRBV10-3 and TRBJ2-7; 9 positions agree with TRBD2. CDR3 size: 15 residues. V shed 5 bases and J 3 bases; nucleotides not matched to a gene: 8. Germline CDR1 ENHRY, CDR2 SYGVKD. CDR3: CAISSIAGEGYEQYF. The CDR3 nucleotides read TGTGCCATCAGTTCAATAGCGGGAGAGGGCTACGAGCAGTACTTC.

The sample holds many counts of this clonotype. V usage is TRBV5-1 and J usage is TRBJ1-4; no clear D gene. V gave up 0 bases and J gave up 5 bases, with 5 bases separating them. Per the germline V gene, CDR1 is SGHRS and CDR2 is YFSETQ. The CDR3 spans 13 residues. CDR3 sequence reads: CASSLAENEKLFF. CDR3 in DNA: TGCGCCAGCAGCTTGGCAGAGAATGAAAAACTGTTTTTT.